This TCR beta chain is drawn from a study of CD8 T cells in Susac syndrome. The CDR3 extends over 15 amino acids. Looked up from germline, CDR1 is PRHDT and CDR2 is FYEKMQ (reference sequence). Between the trimmed V and J ends, which lost 7 bases and 4 bases, there was a span of 18 bases. RNA, at about 0.5 to 1 ug, was reverse transcribed with random hexamers. TCRdb independently ran MiXCR on the immunoSEQ multiplex PCR reads; one entry per CDR3 protein. The data contain under 200,000 distinct CDR3 sequences, about 95% of them seen just once; the ten biggest clones take up around 0.16%. The J gene is TRBJ2-3, the V gene TRBV13; maybe TRBD1 (5 bases). Sequenced material: CD8+ T cells from PBMCs. This sequence was found in a human donor with multiple sclerosis. DNA of the CDR3: TGTGCCAGCATCAGGGCCCTCCAGAGCGCAGATACGCAGTATTTT. Protein sequence: CASIRALQSADTQYF.